The 17 T cell receptor beta chains given below trace back to one sample, sequenced in a study of cytomegalovirus exposure and HLA in healthy donors. PCR involved 60 Vbeta and 13 Jbeta primers. The protocol was immunoSEQ multiplex PCR, while the TCRdb copy is restricted to in-frame clones and leaves out a portion. Among approximately 100,000 clones listed, around 10% were seen once. The material sequenced was PBMCs. The receptors originated from a man aged 45-65 years in good health and CMV-seropositive.

A few counts support this clone. This chain links TRBV28 with TRBJ2-7; 13 positions agree with TRBD2. This CDR3 contains 14 residues. Germline CDR1 reads MDHEN; CDR2 reads SYDVKM. This chain's CDR3 is CGSETSGRAHEQYF. The DNA for the CDR3 is TGTGGGTCGGAAACTAGCGGGAGGGCCCACGAGCAGTACTTC.

J is TRBJ2-3 and V is TRBV14; TRBD2 aligns across 9 bases. V lost 2 bases, J lost 0 bases, and 9 bases stayed unmatched. The CDR3 is 18 amino acids. CDR1 and CDR2 from the germline V gene are SGHDN and FVKESK. The CDR3 coding sequence is TGTGCCAGCAGCCAATCCCGGACTAGCGCCGATAGCACAGATACGCAGTATTTT. This codes for CASSQSRTSADSTDTQYF.

Only a few counts were recorded for this clone. The rearrangement links TRBV4-2 to TRBJ2-7; 14 bases agree with TRBD2. V was clipped by 5 bases and J by 6 bases; unmatched bases: 6. The CDR3 is 15 residues long. The germline gives CDR1 LGHNA, CDR2 YNFKEQ. The CDR3 spells CASSSPGLAGVEQYF. CDR3 in DNA: TGTGCCAGCAGCTCGCCGGGACTAGCGGGAGTCGAGCAGTACTTC.

The table lists this clone with many counts. The chain employs TRBV7-9 and TRBJ2-3, with D perhaps matching TRBD2 (5 bases). Germline assignment: CDR1 SEHNR and CDR2 FQNEAQ (reference sequence). CDR3 length equals 16 residues. V lost 0 bases and J 1 base, leaving 11 bases between the germline ends. The CDR3 DNA follows: TGTGCCAGCAGCTTAGCGAGGACTCTTCGCACAGATACGCAGTATTTT. This codes for CASSLARTLRTDTQYF.

This chain uses TRBV6-1 with TRBJ1-2; 7 nucleotides agree with TRBD1. V dropped 3 bases and J dropped 7; count of bases not matched to a gene: 14. CDR3 length equals 16 residues. Germline CDR1 is MNHNS and CDR2 is SASEGT. The CDR3 nucleotides read TGTGCCAGCAGTGATAATTACCCCGCAGGGGGTGGTGGCTACACCTTC. Translation: CASSDNYPAGGGGYTF.

V gene TRBV6-5 combines with J gene TRBJ2-7; 13 nucleotides line up with TRBD2. The ends lost 5 bases at V and 7 bases at J; junction bases unmatched: 8. This CDR3 contains 15 residues. The germline V gene has CDR1 MNHEY and CDR2 SVGAGI. Written as DNA, the CDR3 is TGTGCCAGCAGTCCTTGGACTAGCGGGAGCGGGGAGCAGTACTTC. Protein: CASSPWTSGSGEQYF.

CDR3 in DNA: TGCAGCGCCCACTACTACAATGAGCAGTTCTTC. Translated, it gives CSAHYYNEQFF. The chain recombines TRBV29-1 with TRBJ2-1; D is uncertain. The CDR3 is made up of 11 amino acids. Germline CDR1 and CDR2: SQVTM and ANQGSEA. The V gene lost 7 bases and the J gene lost 3 bases, with 7 bases spanning the gap.

This clone was recorded a few times. This chain connects TRBV5-8 to TRBJ2-1; TRBD1 agrees at 7 bases. Per germline, CDR1 SGHTS and CDR2 YDEGEE. This CDR3 contains 15 residues. Trimming cost V 2 bases and J 8 bases; bases outside gene matches: 10. CDR3: CASSFLQGLVDEQFF. CDR3 nucleotide sequence: TGTGCCAGCAGCTTTTTACAGGGGCTCGTAGATGAGCAGTTCTTC. The full variable domain, rest sourced from reference TRBV5-8 and TRBJ2-1, is EAGVTQSPTHLIKTRGQQATLRCSPISGHTSVYWYQQALGLGLQFLLWYDEGEERNRGNFPPRFSGRQFPNYSSELNVNALELEDSALYLCASSFLQGLVDEQFFGPGTRLTVL.

The chain combines TRBV5-4 with TRBJ2-7; 7 bases match TRBD1. Germline CDR1 SGHNT, CDR2 YYREEE (reference sequence). J was trimmed by 6 bases and V by 2 bases; bases with no gene match: 2. The CDR3 is made up of 12 amino acids. CDR3: CASSLYRGEQYF. Written as DNA, the CDR3 is TGTGCCAGCAGCTTATACAGGGGCGAGCAGTACTTC.

This clone was observed a few times. The chain carries TRBV6-1 and TRBJ1-1; 7 bases fit TRBD1. The V segment lost 6 bases and the J segment 0 bases; nucleotides outside the gene matches: 4. Per the germline V gene, CDR1 is MNHNS and CDR2 is SASEGT. CDR3 length equals 14 residues. In DNA form, the CDR3 reads TGTGCCAGCAGGTACAGGGGAATGAACACTGAAGCTTTCTTT. Protein: CASRYRGMNTEAFF.

The V gene is TRBV30, the J gene TRBJ2-7, with 7 bases lining up with TRBD1. This CDR3 spans 12 amino acids. The V gene end was trimmed by 4 bases and the J gene end by 4 bases; junction bases not matched to a gene: 4. CDR1 and CDR2 from the germline V gene are GTSNPN and SVGIG (reference sequence). The CDR3 region has the DNA TGTGCCTGGAATGCAGGGGGATACGAGCAGTACTTC. This encodes CAWNAGGYEQYF.

This clone was detected a few times. The chain employs TRBV4-3 and TRBJ2-2, with D hard to call. Trimming pared 0 bases from V and 1 base from J, leaving 6 bases between. Germline V lookup: CDR1 LGHNA, CDR2 YSLEER. CDR3 size: 15 residues. The CDR3: CASSQEPGNTGELFF. CDR3 in DNA: TGCGCCAGCAGCCAAGAACCAGGGAACACCGGGGAGCTGTTTTTT.

The sample holds a few counts of this clone. The V and J genes are TRBV19 and TRBJ1-2, with 8 bases fitting TRBD1. Germline V gene sequence: CDR1 LNHDA, CDR2 SQIVND (reference sequence). This CDR3 has 12 amino acids. V shed 10 bases, J shed 8 bases, and the junction held 9 bases outside the gene matches. The CDR3 nucleotides are TGTGCCACTTCCCAGGGGGCGCGGGGCTACACCTTC. This gives the protein CATSQGARGYTF.

The gene calls are TRBV5-1 and TRBJ2-1; D call uncertain. V lost 4 bases to trimming and J lost 0 bases, with 14 bases between them. Per the germline V gene, CDR1 is SGHRS and CDR2 is YFSETQ. The CDR3 is 16 amino acids. The CDR3 nucleotides are TGCGCCAGCAGCCCTCTCCCGGAGAGCTCCTACAATGAGCAGTTCTTC. It is translated as CASSPLPESSYNEQFF.

This rearrangement joins TRBV30 to TRBJ1-4, with D perhaps TRBD1 (6 bases). Germline V gene sequence: CDR1 GTSNPN, CDR2 SVGIG (reference sequence). The ends were cut back, 4 bases at V and 10 bases at J, with 25 bases in the middle. The CDR3 spans 16 residues. This chain's CDR3 is CAWNRGQGTRQGKLFF. The CDR3 DNA is TGTGCCTGGAACCGAGGGCAGGGGACCCGTCAAGGAAAACTGTTTTTT.

The sample holds a few counts of this clone. This rearrangement joins TRBV6-1 to TRBJ1-5; TRBD1 might be the D (5 bases). The CDR3 consists of 13 residues. Germline-derived CDR1 and CDR2 are MNHNS and SASEGT. V was pared by 6 bases and J by 7 bases, with 13 bases between. CDR3 loop: CASRVLGRQPQHF. The DNA of the CDR3 is TGTGCCAGCAGGGTTTTGGGGCGACAGCCCCAGCATTTT.

This clone showed up just a few times. The V call is TRBV19, the J call TRBJ2-7; D is unclear. Germline CDR1 and CDR2: LNHDA and SQIVND (reference sequence). The CDR3 extends over 16 amino acids. Trimming shortened V by 6 bases and J by 2 bases, and 20 bases separated the two germline ends. CDR3 sequence reads: CASSQRPGYTTYEQYF. For the CDR3, the DNA is TGTGCCAGTAGCCAAAGGCCCGGGTACACTACCTACGAGCAGTACTTC.